These 17 T cell receptor beta chains came from one sample sequenced in a study of OX40 agonist ivuxolimab in advanced cancers. TCRdb's table, derived via immunoSEQ multiplex PCR, lists solely in-frame clones and lacks some. The sample records about 100,000 clones, more than 85% being singletons. The starting material was CD4+ or CD8+ T cells sorted from blood, obtained in a trial of the OX40 agonist ivuxolimab. These receptors came from an adult with an advanced solid tumor such as melanoma, head and neck, liver or kidney cancer.

The V and J genes are TRBV19 and TRBJ2-4, with 11 nucleotides matching TRBD2. In germline, CDR1 is LNHDA, CDR2 SQIVND (reference sequence). Losses at the gene ends were 5 bases for V and 9 bases for J; bases not matched to a gene: 9. The CDR3 length is 15 residues. The CDR3 protein is CASSSPTSGKGIQYF. For the CDR3, the DNA is TGTGCCAGTAGTTCTCCGACTAGCGGGAAGGGCATTCAGTACTTC.

The chain has TRBV29-1 and TRBJ2-7, with D perhaps TRBD1 (6 bases). The CDR3 covers 11 residues. CDR1 SQVTM and CDR2 ANQGSEA come from the germline V gene. Trimming shortened V by 6 bases and J by 1 base, and 7 bases separated the two germline ends. CDR3 loop: CSVGHSYEQYF. Here the CDR3 DNA reads TGCAGCGTGGGACATTCCTACGAGCAGTACTTC.

This sequence joins TRBV18 and TRBJ2-7; TRBD1 matches at 7 bases. V was pared by 4 bases and J by 1 base, with 10 bases of the junction left unmatched. CDR3 length: 16 residues. Germline CDR1 KGHSH, CDR2 LQKENI. The CDR3 protein is CASSQARDRVSYEQYF. In DNA form, the CDR3 reads TGTGCCAGCTCACAGGCCCGAGACAGGGTATCCTACGAGCAGTACTTC.

The rearrangement links TRBV28 to TRBJ2-7; D gene ambiguous. The V and J ends lost 5 bases and 9 bases respectively, with 11 bases between them. CDR3 length equals 11 residues. Germline lookup yields CDR1 MDHEN and CDR2 SYDVKM. The CDR3: CASSMRLMQYF. Here the CDR3 DNA reads TGTGCCAGCAGTATGCGACTCATGCAGTACTTC.

This chain links TRBV28 with TRBJ1-2; D is uncertain. CDR3 length: 14 residues. CDR1 and CDR2 (germline): MDHEN, SYDVKM. Trimming took 6 bases from V and 4 from J, leaving 15 bases between them. In DNA form, the CDR3 reads TGTGCCAGCAGGGAACAGAGCCTATTCTATGGCTACACCTTC. It codes for CASREQSLFYGYTF.

This clone was picked up many times. The chain has TRBV19 and TRBJ2-2; D not resolved. V was cut by 1 base and J by 4 bases, with 7 bases left in between. Germline loops: CDR1 LNHDA, CDR2 SQIVND (reference sequence). This CDR3 has 14 residues. CDR3 region: CASSIAYVTGELFF. The CDR3 coding sequence is TGTGCCAGTAGTATAGCCTATGTCACCGGGGAGCTGTTTTTT.

V gene TRBV9 combines with J gene TRBJ2-7; 7 positions agree with TRBD2. With V trimmed by 1 base and J by 2 bases, 6 bases remained unmatched. This CDR3 is built from 15 residues. CDR1 and CDR2 (germline): SGDLS, YYNGEE. Written as DNA, the CDR3 is TGTGCCAGCAGCGTATTGCCTAGCGGAACCTACGAGCAGTACTTC. Translating gives CASSVLPSGTYEQYF.

This clone was recorded once. The gene calls are TRBV2 and TRBJ2-2; a possible D gene is TRBD2 (6 bases). The CDR3 is 14 amino acids. Germline lookup yields CDR1 SNHLY and CDR2 FYNNEI. Trimming took 7 bases from V and 4 from J, leaving 13 bases between them. The CDR3 region has the DNA TGTGCCAGCATTCTATCGGGGGTCACCGGGGAGCTGTTTTTT. This gives the protein CASILSGVTGELFF. The full variable domain, rest sourced from reference TRBV2 and TRBJ2-2, is EPEVTQTPSHQVTQMGQEVILRCVPISNHLYFYWYRQILGQKVEFLVSFYNNEISEKSEIFDDQFSVERPDGSNFTLKIRSTKLEDSAMYFCASILSGVTGELFFGEGSRLTVL.

The J gene is TRBJ1-1, the V gene TRBV5-4; 8 positions match TRBD1. In germline, CDR1 is SGHNT, CDR2 YYREEE (reference sequence). This CDR3 is built from 14 residues. The V segment lost 3 bases and the J segment 4 bases; nucleotides outside the gene matches: 5. This CDR3 reads CASSSLTGVTEAFF. As DNA, the CDR3 is TGTGCCAGCAGCTCACTGACAGGGGTCACTGAAGCTTTCTTT.

Turning to this clone: The same CDR3 can be traced to other DNA sequences in this sample. This chain's CDR3 is CASGTGSSYGYTF. CDR3 bases: TGTGCCAGCGGAACAGGGTCTAGCTATGGCTACACCTTC. V usage is TRBV19 and J usage is TRBJ1-2; D might be TRBD1 (6 bases). The V gene's germline CDR1 is LNHDA and CDR2 SQIVND (reference sequence). The CDR3 loop spans 13 amino acids. V dropped 9 bases and J dropped 4 bases, with 15 bases sitting between them.

This chain connects TRBV4-3 to TRBJ1-6, with D possibly TRBD1 on 6 matching bases. From germline, CDR1 is LGHNA and CDR2 YSLEER. The CDR3 consists of 15 residues. V was pared by 0 bases and J by 5 bases, with 8 bases between. In nucleotides, the CDR3 is TGCGCCAGCAGCCAAGATAACAGGGATAATTCACCCCTCCACTTT. This gives the protein CASSQDNRDNSPLHF.

This chain links TRBV19 with TRBJ1-2; no reliable D call. This CDR3 comprises 12 residues. Germline CDR1 reads LNHDA; CDR2 reads SQIVND (reference sequence). Trimming pared 9 bases from V and 0 bases from J, leaving 8 bases between. CDR3 protein: CASLRANYGYTF. Written as DNA, the CDR3 is TGTGCCAGCCTCCGAGCTAACTATGGCTACACCTTC.

This chain connects TRBV7-2 to TRBJ1-2, with D hard to call. The CDR3 has 15 residues. Trimming cost V 2 bases and J 0 bases, with 10 bases left between them. The germline gives CDR1 SGHTA, CDR2 FQGNSA. The CDR3 region is CASSLRRGANYGYTF. In DNA form, the CDR3 reads TGTGCCAGCAGCTTACGACGGGGAGCTAACTATGGCTACACCTTC.

The chain uses TRBV7-8 and TRBJ2-7; 8 bases agree with TRBD1. Losses at the gene ends were 7 bases for V and 0 bases for J; bases not matched to a gene: 5. There are 14 residues in the CDR3. Per the germline V gene, CDR1 is SGHVS and CDR2 is FQNEAQ. In DNA form, the CDR3 reads TGTGCCAGCAACGACAGGGGTATCTCCTACGAGCAGTACTTC. Amino acid sequence: CASNDRGISYEQYF.

The chain is built from TRBV7-9 and TRBJ2-3; 14 bases line up with TRBD2. Trimming at V came to 5 bases and at J to 6 bases, leaving 7 bases not matched to a gene. This CDR3 has 16 amino acids. Germline CDR1 SEHNR, CDR2 FQNEAQ (reference sequence). The CDR3 region is CASSPPTSGRADTQYF. The CDR3 nucleotides read TGTGCCAGCAGCCCCCCGACTAGCGGGAGGGCCGATACGCAGTATTTT. Looking up the rest from reference TRBV7-9 and TRBJ2-3 gives the full variable domain: DTGVSQNPRHKITKRGQNVTFRCDPISEHNRLYWYRQTLGQGPEFLTYFQNEAQLEKSRLLSDRFSAERPKGSFSTLEIQRTEQGDSAMYLCASSPPTSGRADTQYFGPGTRLTVL.

The CDR3 loop is CASSLMFHSGNTIYF. In DNA, the CDR3 is TGTGCCAGCAGTTTAATGTTTCACTCTGGAAACACCATATATTTT. This chain joins TRBV28 and TRBJ1-3; no reliable D call. The CDR3 has 15 residues. Germline lookup yields CDR1 MDHEN and CDR2 SYDVKM. The germline V and J ends were trimmed by 2 bases and 0 bases, with 8 bases remaining between them. Using reference TRBV28 and TRBJ1-3 for the parts outside the CDR3, the full variable domain is DVKVTQSSRYLVKRTGEKVFLECVQDMDHENMFWYRQDPGLGLRLIYFSYDVKMKEKGDIPEGYSVSREKKERFSLILESASTNQTSMYLCASSLMFHSGNTIYFGEGSWLTVV.

The chain joins TRBV28 to TRBJ2-1, with 9 bases fitting TRBD2. Germline V lookup: CDR1 MDHEN, CDR2 SYDVKM. The CDR3 length is 14 residues. The V segment lost 8 bases and the J segment 4 bases; nucleotides outside the gene matches: 6. In nucleotides, the CDR3 is TGTGCCAGCCACCTCAGCGGGAGGTACAATGAGCAGTTCTTC. This translates into CASHLSGRYNEQFF.